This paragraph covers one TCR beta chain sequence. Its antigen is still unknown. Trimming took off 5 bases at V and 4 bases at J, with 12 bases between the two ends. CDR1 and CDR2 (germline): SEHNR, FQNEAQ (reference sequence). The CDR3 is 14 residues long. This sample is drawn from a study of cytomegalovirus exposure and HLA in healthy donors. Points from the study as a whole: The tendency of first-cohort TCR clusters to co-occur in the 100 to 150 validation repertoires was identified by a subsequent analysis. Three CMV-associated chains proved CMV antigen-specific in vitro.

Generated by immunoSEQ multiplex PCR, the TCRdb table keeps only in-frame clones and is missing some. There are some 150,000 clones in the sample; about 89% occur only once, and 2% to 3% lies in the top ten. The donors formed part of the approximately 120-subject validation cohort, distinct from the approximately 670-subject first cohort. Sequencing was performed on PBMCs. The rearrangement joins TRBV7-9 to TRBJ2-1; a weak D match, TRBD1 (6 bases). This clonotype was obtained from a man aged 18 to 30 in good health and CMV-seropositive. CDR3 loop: CASSPRQAYNEQFF. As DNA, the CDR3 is TGTGCCAGCAGCCCCCGACAGGCTTACAATGAGCAGTTCTTC.